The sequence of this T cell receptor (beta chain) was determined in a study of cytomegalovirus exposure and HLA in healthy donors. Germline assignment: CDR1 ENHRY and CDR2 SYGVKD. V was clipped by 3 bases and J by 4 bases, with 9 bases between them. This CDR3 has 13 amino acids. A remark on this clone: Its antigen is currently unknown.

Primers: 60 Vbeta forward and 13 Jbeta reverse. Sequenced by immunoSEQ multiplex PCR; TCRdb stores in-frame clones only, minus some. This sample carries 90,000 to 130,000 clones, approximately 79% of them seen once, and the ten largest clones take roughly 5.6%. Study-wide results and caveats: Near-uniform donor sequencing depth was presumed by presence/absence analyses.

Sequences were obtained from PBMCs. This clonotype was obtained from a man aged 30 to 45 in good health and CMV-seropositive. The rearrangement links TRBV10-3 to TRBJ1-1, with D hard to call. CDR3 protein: CAISDGVGTEAFF. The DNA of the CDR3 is TGTGCCATCAGTGACGGGGTTGGCACTGAAGCTTTCTTT.